The 12 T cell receptor beta chains below were found in one sample sequenced in a study of cytomegalovirus exposure and HLA in healthy donors. Primers: 60 Vbeta forward and 13 Jbeta reverse. Repertoires were generated with immunoSEQ multiplex PCR, while TCRdb's copy carries only in-frame clones and drops some. The sample includes tens of thousands of clones, about three quarters seen only once; the top ten take 9.5% to 13%. Specimen: PBMCs. These receptors came from a male donor in good health and CMV-seropositive.

The rearrangement links TRBV7-2 to TRBJ2-1; maybe TRBD2 (5 bases). Germline V gives CDR1 SGHTA, CDR2 FQGNSA. This CDR3 region has 15 residues. V was clipped by 2 bases and J by 2 bases, with 10 bases between them. Written as DNA, the CDR3 is TGTGCCAGCAGCTTAAGAGCGGAGCCCTACAATGAGCAGTTCTTC. Amino acids: CASSLRAEPYNEQFF.

This clone was seen just once. The chain couples TRBV4-2 to TRBJ2-7; 10 bases map to TRBD2. The CDR3 contains 16 residues. Germline V lookup: CDR1 LGHNA, CDR2 YNFKEQ. V shed 0 bases and J 3 bases; nucleotides not matched to a gene: 5. The CDR3 sequence: CASSQDGSGGVYEQYF. The CDR3, as DNA: TGTGCCAGCAGCCAAGATGGGAGCGGGGGGGTCTACGAGCAGTACTTC.

The chain joins TRBV25-1 to TRBJ2-1, with D maybe TRBD2 (6 bases). V was shortened by 4 bases and J by 6 bases, with 16 bases between the two germline ends. The CDR3 runs 15 residues. Per the germline V gene, CDR1 is MGHDK and CDR2 is SYGVNS. CDR3 nucleotides: TGTGCCAGCAGTGGACGGGCGGGACGGGGCAATGAGCAGTTCTTC. It is translated as CASSGRAGRGNEQFF.

The chain employs TRBV19 and TRBJ2-5; 10 nucleotides line up with TRBD2. Per the germline V gene, CDR1 is LNHDA and CDR2 is SQIVND (reference sequence). V dropped 5 bases and J dropped 5; count of bases not matched to a gene: 2. The CDR3 runs 13 residues. The CDR3 DNA sequence: TGTGCCAGTAGTCAGCGGGGGGGGGAGACCCAGTACTTC. Protein product: CASSQRGGETQYF. The full variable domain, completed using reference TRBV19 and TRBJ2-5, is DGGITQSPKYLFRKEGQNVTLSCEQNLNHDAMYWYRQDPGQGLRLIYYSQIVNDFQKGDIAEGYSVSREKKESFPLTVTSAQKNPTAFYLCASSQRGGETQYFGPGTRLLVL.

In regard to this clone: An end of the junction differs from the germline gene, which may be a read error. V is TRBV7-9 and J is TRBJ2-2; 14 positions match TRBD2. Germline V gene sequence: CDR1 SEHNR, CDR2 FQNEAQ (reference sequence). The CDR3 has 17 amino acids. This chain's CDR3 is CSSSSGTSGRGAGELFF. CDR3 in DNA: TGTTCCAGCAGCTCCGGGACTAGCGGGAGAGGGGCCGGGGAGCTGTTTTTT.

Only one count was recorded for this clone. The chain joins TRBV5-1 to TRBJ2-3; 14 bases map to TRBD2. V lost 4 bases to trimming and J lost 6 bases; unmatched junction nucleotides: 7. This CDR3 region has 16 residues. Germline V gives CDR1 SGHRS, CDR2 YFSETQ. CDR3 in DNA: TGCGCCAGCAGCCGCGGGACTAGCGGGGGACGGGATACGCAGTATTTT. It codes for CASSRGTSGGRDTQYF.

The chain uses TRBV28 and TRBJ1-4; D may be TRBD1 (6 bases). The ends were cut back, 2 bases at V and 4 bases at J, with 14 bases in the middle. Germline V gene data show CDR1 as MDHEN and CDR2 as SYDVKM. This CDR3 contains 16 residues. Here the CDR3 DNA reads TGTGCCAGCAGTTTAGTGGCAGGGGCAAGTAATGAAAAACTGTTTTTT. This encodes CASSLVAGASNEKLFF.

The rearrangement uses TRBV6-1 and TRBJ2-7; perhaps TRBD1 as D (6 bases). Germline CDR1 reads MNHNS; CDR2 reads SASEGT. This CDR3 comprises 15 residues. The V and J ends lost 4 bases and 4 bases respectively, with 17 bases between them. The CDR3, as DNA: TGTGCCAGCAGTGTCCGAACGGGACACCAATACGAGCAGTACTTC. It encodes CASSVRTGHQYEQYF.

The CDR3 reads CASRPGGGGAFF. The CDR3 DNA is TGTGCCAGTCGACCCGGGGGAGGCGGGGCTTTCTTT. This chain connects TRBV19 to TRBJ1-1; weak D call: TRBD1 (5 bases). V lost 8 bases and J 11 bases, leaving 18 bases between the germline ends. Looked up from germline, CDR1 is LNHDA and CDR2 is SQIVND (reference sequence). The CDR3 contains 12 residues.

The chain recombines TRBV7-9 with TRBJ2-3, with TRBD2 matching over 7 bases. The V segment lost 4 bases and the J segment 1 base; nucleotides outside the gene matches: 14. Germline values: CDR1 SEHNR, CDR2 FQNEAQ (reference sequence). The CDR3 is 18 residues long. CDR3 region: CASSSTSARYPRTDTQYF. CDR3 nucleotide sequence: TGTGCCAGCAGCTCTACTAGCGCGCGCTACCCACGCACAGATACGCAGTATTTT.

This sequence joins TRBV5-1 and TRBJ2-1, with a weak D call TRBD1 (5 bases). The CDR3 is made up of 14 amino acids. The germline V gene has CDR1 SGHRS and CDR2 YFSETQ. V was clipped by 3 bases and J by 7 bases, with 14 bases between them. In nucleotides, the CDR3 is TGCGCCAGCAGCTGGCCCCAGGGTGTGAATGAGCAGTTCTTC. Its protein is CASSWPQGVNEQFF.

This chain links TRBV4-1 with TRBJ2-5; 7 nucleotides match TRBD2. CDR1 is MGHRA, CDR2 YSYEKL, per germline. The ends lost 3 bases at V and 1 base at J; junction bases unmatched: 5. The CDR3 is 15 residues long. The CDR3 here is CASSQPGLLQETQYF. CDR3 in DNA: TGCGCCAGCAGCCAGCCGGGACTACTCCAAGAGACCCAGTACTTC.